This T cell receptor beta chain is drawn from a study of beta chain features in type 1 diabetes. In the study overall: Healthy donors resembled patients in age, gender and cell yields. General study findings and limits: In the patient group, naive, central memory and Treg TCRB repertoires seemed more alike than in the healthy donor group.

Reverse transcribing all isolated RNA meant expressed TCRB transcripts were sequenced. Produced via immunoSEQ multiplex PCR; TCRdb's table is partial and in-frame only. The sample gives around 140,000 clones, more than 9% of which show up once; 1% to 1.5% is in the top ten. Markers CD45RO/CCR7/CD25/CD127/CD95/CD27 served to sort CD4+ naive, central memory, regulatory and stem cell-like memory cells. Over 95% purity was reached by all sorted populations. Regarding this clone: Its antigen is not known.

CDR1 SGHTA and CDR2 FQGNSA come from the germline V gene. The trim removed 2 bases at V and 5 bases at J, leaving 6 bases unmatched. The CDR3 has 16 amino acids. The material sequenced was naive CD4+ T cells from blood. This chain connects TRBV7-2 to TRBJ1-6, with TRBD1 matching over 7 bases. The receptor's source is a man aged 18 to 30 in good health. CDR3 loop: CASSLQPTGNNSPLHF. The CDR3 bases are TGTGCCAGCAGCTTACAACCGACAGGGAATAATTCACCCCTCCACTTT.